These T cell receptor beta chains were read from a single sample in a study of identical twins. TCRdb used MiXCR to reprocess the 5' RACE reads, holding one entry per CDR3 protein. The table has 450,000 or so distinct CDR3 sequences, approximately 25% seen once; the top ten hold about 2.7%. This sample also appeared in a second study, on T cells expressing NK-cell markers.

Sequenced sample: CD4+ T cells sorted from blood. Receptor source: a woman aged 18-35 years in good health. The CDR3 runs from the conserved cysteine through the conserved F or W. A D gene is named only where the DNA matches it firmly. Rows give clone size only sometimes, using once, few, many, or a class for an expanded clone.

V	D	J	size	CDR3	DNA
TRBV5-5	-	TRBJ2-7	few	CASSHAPGLDYEQYF	TGTGCCAGCAGCCACGCCCCGGGACTCGACTACGAGCAGTACTTC
TRBV15	TRBD2	TRBJ2-1	-	CATSRVSGAYNEQFF	TGTGCCACCAGCAGAGTGAGCGGGGCCTACAATGAGCAGTTCTTC
TRBV7-9	TRBD1	TRBJ1-3	few	CASRGTVSGGNTIYF	TGTGCCAGCAGAGGGACAGTCAGCGGGGGAAACACCATATATTTT
TRBV25-1	-	TRBJ2-5	-	CASSGQGASATQYF	TGTGCCAGCAGTGGGCAGGGAGCTTCGGCGACCCAGTACTTC
TRBV14	TRBD2	TRBJ2-1	-	CASSRERASGYNEQFF	TGTGCCAGCAGCAGGGAGAGGGCTAGCGGCTACAATGAGCAGTTCTTC
TRBV5-6	-	TRBJ2-1	few	CASSFGAYNEQFF	TGTGCCAGCAGCTTTGGCGCATACAATGAGCAGTTCTTC
TRBV20-1	TRBD2	TRBJ2-1	-	CSASGAASGTNEQFF	TGCAGTGCTAGCGGGGCGGCTAGCGGAACCAATGAGCAGTTCTTC
TRBV27	-	TRBJ2-1	-	CASSPPPYNEQFF	TGTGCCAGCAGTCCCCCCCCCTACAATGAGCAGTTCTTC
TRBV20-1	-	TRBJ2-7	-	CSASTGHEQYF	TGCAGTGCTAGTACCGGCCACGAGCAGTACTTC
TRBV11-2	TRBD2	TRBJ2-7	-	CASSFIAGIEQYF	TGTGCCAGCAGCTTCATAGCGGGAATCGAGCAGTACTTC
TRBV30	TRBD1	TRBJ1-5	-	CAWRGPGQGFQPQHF	TGTGCCTGGCGGGGACCGGGACAGGGGTTCCAGCCCCAGCATTTT
TRBV9	-	TRBJ2-1	few	CASSVDGLNEQFF	TGTGCCAGCAGCGTAGACGGGCTCAATGAGCAGTTCTTC
TRBV7-6	-	TRBJ2-2	-	CASSARGQRSSGELFF	TGTGCCAGCAGCGCCCGGGGGCAAAGGTCCTCCGGGGAGCTGTTTTTT
TRBV14	-	TRBJ2-2	-	CASSQGTVMWYTGELFF	TGTGCCAGCAGCCAAGGAACAGTCATGTGGTACACCGGGGAGCTGTTTTTT
TRBV12-3/TRBV12-4	-	TRBJ2-3	-	CASRLKTSSSTDTQYF	TGTGCCAGCAGGTTAAAAACGTCCTCTAGCACAGATACGCAGTATTTT
TRBV9	-	TRBJ2-1	few	CASSVEDGYNEQFF	TGTGCCAGCAGCGTAGAGGACGGCTACAATGAGCAGTTCTTC
TRBV10-3	TRBD1	TRBJ1-6	few	CAINPGQFNSPLHF	TGTGCCATCAATCCGGGACAGTTCAATTCACCCCTCCACTTT
TRBV6-5	-	TRBJ1-4	-	CASSYSLGEDEKLFF	TGTGCCAGCAGTTACTCGTTAGGGGAAGATGAAAAACTGTTTTTT
TRBV7-2	TRBD2	TRBJ2-3	-	CASSLRLLAGAPTDTQYF	TGTGCCAGCAGCTTACGCCTCCTAGCGGGGGCCCCCACAGATACGCAGTATTTT
TRBV7-8	TRBD2	TRBJ2-5	-	CARGGGAQTQETQYF	TGTGCCAGGGGGGGAGGGGCTCAGACCCAAGAGACCCAGTACTTC
TRBV10-3	-	TRBJ1-1	few	CAISEGWGDTEAFF	TGTGCCATCAGTGAAGGATGGGGGGACACTGAAGCTTTCTTT
TRBV11-3	-	TRBJ1-1	-	CASSPGNMNTEAFF	TGTGCCAGCAGCCCAGGGAACATGAACACTGAAGCTTTCTTT
TRBV7-9	-	TRBJ2-5	-	CASSRRDTAKHLETQYF	TGTGCCAGCAGCCGTCGGGACACCGCTAAACACCTGGAGACCCAGTACTTC
TRBV20-1	-	TRBJ2-5	few	CSAEMYQETQYF	TGCAGTGCTGAGATGTACCAAGAGACCCAGTACTTC
TRBV6-1	-	TRBJ2-7	few	CASSEVNGGSEQYF	TGTGCCAGCAGTGAAGTGAATGGGGGAAGCGAGCAGTACTTC
TRBV20-1	TRBD1	TRBJ1-1	few	CSARVTGTGGSRTEAFF	TGCAGTGCTAGGGTAACCGGGACAGGGGGGTCTCGGACTGAAGCTTTCTTT
TRBV20-1	-	TRBJ1-2	-	CSATLDSGYTF	TGCAGTGCTACCCTGGACAGTGGCTACACCTTC
TRBV5-1	TRBD1	TRBJ1-6	many	CASSLEGQGARPLHF	TGCGCCAGCAGCTTGGAGGGACAGGGGGCGAGGCCCCTCCACTTT
TRBV11-2	-	TRBJ2-5	few	CASSLGRDQVNF	TGTGCCAGCAGCTTAGGGCGGGACCAGGTGAACTTC
TRBV7-3	-	TRBJ1-1	few	CASSQGMGTEAFF	TGTGCCAGCAGCCAAGGGATGGGCACTGAAGCTTTCTTT
TRBV10-3	-	TRBJ2-6	few	CAIGARDSGANVLTF	TGTGCCATCGGGGCGAGGGACTCTGGGGCCAACGTCCTGACTTTC
TRBV7-8	-	TRBJ1-4	-	CASSPSRQGTNEKLFF	TGTGCCAGCAGCCCTTCGCGTCAGGGAACTAATGAAAAACTGTTTTTT
TRBV20-1	-	TRBJ2-1	few	CSALVPGRSYNEQFF	TGCAGTGCTCTCGTCCCGGGACGCTCCTACAATGAGCAGTTCTTC
TRBV20-1	TRBD1	TRBJ1-1	-	CSASRGRQGAEAFF	TGCAGTGCTTCCCGGGGGAGACAGGGAGCTGAAGCTTTCTTT
TRBV15	TRBD2	TRBJ2-1	-	CATRGGLAGVNEQFF	TGTGCCACCAGGGGCGGGCTAGCGGGAGTCAATGAGCAGTTCTTC
TRBV6-1	-	TRBJ1-2	-	CASRETGSYGYTF	TGTGCCAGCAGAGAGACAGGATCCTATGGCTACACCTTC
TRBV10-3	-	TRBJ2-3	-	CAMGGTPSTDTQYF	TGTGCCATGGGTGGGACACCGAGCACAGATACGCAGTATTTT
TRBV5-1	-	TRBJ2-1	few	CASSILLGGEQFF	TGCGCCAGCAGCATCCTACTAGGGGGTGAGCAGTTCTTC
TRBV5-1	TRBD2	TRBJ2-2	-	CARPSPKGGLATTGELFF	TGCGCCAGACCCAGTCCTAAGGGCGGACTAGCGACCACCGGGGAGCTGTTTTTT